These T cell receptor beta chains were read from a single sample in a study of T cells in Graves' hyperthyroidism and ophthalmopathy. One entry per CDR3 protein results from TCRdb running MiXCR on the multiplex PCR reads. In the table there are over 350,000 distinct CDR3 sequences, 14% to 15% of which are singletons. Sequenced input: blood. Source of these receptors: a man between 18 and 29 years old with Graves' ophthalmopathy. The CDR3 runs from the conserved cysteine through the conserved F or W. The D gene is left open where the match is weak. Size tells how often a clone was seen (once, few, many) or the class of an expanded clone, and some rows leave it out.

d_call,clone_size,j_call,v_call,cdr3_aa,cdr3_nt
-,-,TRBJ1-2,TRBV11-2,CASSLDLAVYGYTF,TGTGCCAGCAGCTTAGATCTGGCAGTCTATGGCTACACCTTC
-,many,TRBJ2-7,TRBV6-1,CASSYDRRGSYEQYF,TGTGCCAGCAGCTACGACAGGCGGGGCTCCTACGAGCAGTACTTC
-,-,TRBJ2-3,TRBV27,CASSTTRETDTQYF,TGTGCCAGCAGTACCACACGGGAGACAGATACGCAGTATTTT
-,many,TRBJ2-7,TRBV2,CASRPNYEQYF,TGTGCCAGCAGGCCAAACTACGAGCAGTACTTC
TRBD1,many,TRBJ2-5,TRBV7-2,CASSLGQVKQETQYF,TGTGCCAGCAGCCTAGGACAGGTTAAGCAAGAGACCCAGTACTTC
-,many,TRBJ2-1,TRBV11-3,CASSRPGDNEQFF,TGTGCCAGCAGCCGCCCAGGAGACAATGAGCAGTTCTTC
TRBD1,many,TRBJ1-1,TRBV20-1,CSARDQGAWDTEAFF,TGCAGTGCTAGGGACCAGGGGGCCTGGGACACTGAAGCTTTCTTT
-,many,TRBJ2-7,TRBV27,CASSSGASFDEQYF,TGTGCCAGCAGTTCAGGGGCATCGTTCGACGAGCAGTACTTC
TRBD2,many,TRBJ2-3,TRBV20-1,CSARVGTSGGGDTQYF,TGCAGTGCTAGAGTAGGCACTAGCGGGGGGGGGGATACGCAGTATTTT
-,-,TRBJ1-1,TRBV6-1,CASSSLAQENTEAFF,TGTGCCAGCAGTTCTCTCGCACAGGAAAACACTGAAGCTTTCTTT
TRBD2,many,TRBJ2-5,TRBV29-1,CSVAPSGGGREYF,TGCAGCGTAGCGCCTAGCGGGGGAGGCAGGGAGTACTTC
TRBD2,many,TRBJ2-1,TRBV20-1,CSVWTSGSYNEQFF,TGCAGTGTTTGGACTAGCGGGTCCTACAATGAGCAGTTCTTC
TRBD1,many,TRBJ2-1,TRBV3-1,CASSQVWTGKDNEQFF,TGTGCCAGCAGCCAAGTCTGGACAGGGAAGGACAATGAGCAGTTCTTC
-,many,TRBJ1-2,TRBV2,CASSDRQSNYGYTF,TGTGCCAGCTCTGACAGGCAGTCTAACTATGGCTACACCTTC
TRBD1,-,TRBJ1-5,TRBV19,CASSMQGGNQPQHF,TGTGCCAGTAGTATGCAGGGGGGCAATCAGCCCCAGCATTTT
TRBD2,many,TRBJ2-3,TRBV20-1,CSARDRGRAPDTQYF,TGCAGTGCTAGAGATCGCGGGAGGGCGCCCGATACGCAGTATTTT
-,few,TRBJ1-1,TRBV7-8,CASSLVGAEAFF,TGTGCCAGCAGCTTAGTCGGGGCTGAAGCTTTCTTT